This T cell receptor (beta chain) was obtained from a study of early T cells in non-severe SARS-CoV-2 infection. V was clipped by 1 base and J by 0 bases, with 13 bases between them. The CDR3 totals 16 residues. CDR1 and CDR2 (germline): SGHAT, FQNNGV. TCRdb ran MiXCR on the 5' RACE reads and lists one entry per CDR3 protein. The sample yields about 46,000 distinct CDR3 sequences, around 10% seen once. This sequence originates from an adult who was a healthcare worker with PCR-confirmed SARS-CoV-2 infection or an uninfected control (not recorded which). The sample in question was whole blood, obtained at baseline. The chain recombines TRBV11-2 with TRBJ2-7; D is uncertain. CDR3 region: CASSLGPPASSYEQYF. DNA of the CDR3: TGTGCCAGCAGCTTAGGTCCCCCGGCGAGCTCCTACGAGCAGTACTTC.